These 3 T cell receptor beta chains were all obtained from the same sample, sequenced in a study of response to subunit inactivated influenza vaccine. One entry per CDR3 protein results from TCRdb running MiXCR on the RT-PCR reads. Of some 500,000 distinct CDR3 sequences in the sample, 10% to 15% are singletons; the top ten hold less than 15%. Source: PBMCs from blood, taken roughly 6 weeks after vaccination. The source of these receptors is a man in his fifties or sixties who received an inactivated influenza vaccine.

This clonotype was found a few times. This chain links TRBV7-2 with TRBJ2-2; 7 nucleotides align to TRBD1. The CDR3 has 16 amino acids. V dropped 1 base and J dropped 3; count of bases not matched to a gene: 5. Germline CDR1 SGHTA, CDR2 FQGNSA. The CDR3 is CASSLGGRGHTGELFF. Here the CDR3 DNA reads TGTGCCAGCAGCTTAGGCGGTAGGGGGCACACCGGGGAGCTGTTTTTT.

This clonotype was observed many times. The chain has TRBV5-1 and TRBJ2-7, with a weak D call TRBD2 (6 bases). The CDR3 runs 14 residues. The V end was cut by 0 bases, the J end by 2 bases, with 9 bases between. Germline V gene sequence: CDR1 SGHRS, CDR2 YFSETQ. CDR3 loop: CASSLGPGAYEQYF. In nucleotides, the CDR3 is TGCGCCAGCAGCTTGGGCCCGGGGGCCTACGAGCAGTACTTC.

V usage is TRBV4-2 and J usage is TRBJ2-5; the D gene is possibly TRBD1 (6 bases). CDR1 LGHNA and CDR2 YNFKEQ come from the germline V gene. Trimming stripped 0 bases from V and 12 bases from J, with 11 bases between. The CDR3 has 12 amino acids. CDR3 amino acids: CASSQDRQEKYF. The CDR3 DNA is TGTGCCAGCAGCCAAGATCGACAGGAAAAGTACTTC.